This TCR beta chain was sequenced during a study of blood T cells in healthy people across ages. On this clonotype: Its target is not known. This may stem from a read error, because a much larger clone lies one nucleotide away.

A sample-barcoded 5' primer and a J-beta primer mix were used in a second PCR of roughly 7 to 11 cycles. Each cDNA molecule, via a template-switch adaptor with 12 random nucleotides, was tagged. TCRdb recomputed calls from the 5' RACE reads with MiXCR, one row per CDR3 protein. The table records under 1,000,000 distinct CDR3 sequences, about 45% of them present only once. The CDR3 runs 14 residues. V lost 6 bases and J 6 bases, leaving 17 bases between the germline ends. Findings of the study overall: In older individuals, TCR beta diversity per million T cells was lower, falling roughly linearly with age. When one million T cells were used, diversity estimates were thought to be underestimates.

The chain employs TRBV12-3 or TRBV12-4 and TRBJ1-2, with D possibly TRBD1 on 5 matching bases. Input material: blood. The clonotype originates from a man older than 75 in good health. Here the CDR3 reads CASRFLSRGNGYTF. For the CDR3, the DNA is TGTGCCAGCAGGTTCCTTTCAAGGGGCAATGGCTACACCTTC.